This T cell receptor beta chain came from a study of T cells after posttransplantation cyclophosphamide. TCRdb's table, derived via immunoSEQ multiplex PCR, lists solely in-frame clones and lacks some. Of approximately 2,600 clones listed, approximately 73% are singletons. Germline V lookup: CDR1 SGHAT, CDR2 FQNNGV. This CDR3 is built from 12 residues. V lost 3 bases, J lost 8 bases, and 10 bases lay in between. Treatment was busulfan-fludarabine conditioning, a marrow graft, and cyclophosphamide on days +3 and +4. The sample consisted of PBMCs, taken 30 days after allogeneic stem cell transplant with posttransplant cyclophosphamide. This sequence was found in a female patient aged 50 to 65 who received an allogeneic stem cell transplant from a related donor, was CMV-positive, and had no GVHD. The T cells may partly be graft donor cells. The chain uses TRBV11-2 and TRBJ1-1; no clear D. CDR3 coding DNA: TGTGCCAGCAGCTTTGTACAGACCGAAGCTTTCTTT. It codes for CASSFVQTEAFF.